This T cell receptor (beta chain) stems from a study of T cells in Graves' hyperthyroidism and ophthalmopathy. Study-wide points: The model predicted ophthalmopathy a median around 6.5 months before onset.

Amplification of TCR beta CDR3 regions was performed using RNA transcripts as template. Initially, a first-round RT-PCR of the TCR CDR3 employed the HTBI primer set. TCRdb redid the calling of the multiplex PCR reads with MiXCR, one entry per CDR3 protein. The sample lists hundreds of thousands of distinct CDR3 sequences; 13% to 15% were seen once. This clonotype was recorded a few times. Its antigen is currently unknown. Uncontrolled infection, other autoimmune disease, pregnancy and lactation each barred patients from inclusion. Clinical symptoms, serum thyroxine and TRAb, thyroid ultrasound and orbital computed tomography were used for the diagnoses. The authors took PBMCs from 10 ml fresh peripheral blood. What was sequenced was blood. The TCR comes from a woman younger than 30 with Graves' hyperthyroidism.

The CDR3 reads CSAPSGGLADTDTQYF. The DNA for the CDR3 is TGCAGTGCTCCCTCCGGAGGGCTAGCGGACACAGATACGCAGTATTTT. The chain recombines TRBV20-1 with TRBJ2-3; 7 bases match TRBD2. CDR1 is DFQATT, CDR2 SNEGSKA, per germline (reference sequence). The CDR3 runs 16 residues. With V trimmed by 5 bases and J by 2 bases, 13 bases remained unmatched.